Described below is a single T cell receptor beta chain sequence and its context. Its antigen is unidentified. Germline and junction disagree at one end, which may indicate a read error. Different DNA sequences within this sample yield the same CDR3. This specimen belongs to a study of shared clonotypes between healthy human individuals. About the study: Serving as donors were a couple of women and three men, whose ages spanned 18 to 49. For every donor, three CD4 naive, three CD4 memory, two CD8 naive and one CD8 memory plates were used. General observations from the study: Only blood was sampled, and tissue TCR repertoires likely differ from blood ones. Among a handful of donors, roughly 5.4% of naive CD4 clonotypes were found in common.

The CDR3 runs to 13 residues. Germline V gene sequence: CDR1 SGDLS, CDR2 YYNGEE. The repertoire was sequenced with immunoSEQ multiplex PCR; TCRdb's copy has only in-frame clones and lacks some. The sample contains about 1.1 million clones, 70% to 80% of which appear only once. The source material was memory CD4+ T cells from PBMCs. Subset specified: CD45RA-negative fraction. The chain carries TRBV9 and TRBJ2-3, with D uncertain. The clonotype comes from a man between 18 and 35 years old in good health. Some clones in this sample may be carry-over from other donors' samples. CDR3 amino acids: CASSVGWGDTQYF. The CDR3 nucleotides are TGTGCCAGCAGTGTAGGCTGGGGAGATACGCAGTATTTT.